Reported below is one TCR beta chain. No cognate antigen has been identified for it. No base quality information exists; no much larger clone differs at one position. The donors were included in the validation cohort of approximately 130 subjects, a group kept apart from the approximately 700-subject first cohort. Libraries were built with the immunoSEQ multiplex PCR assay. From the authors' description of their analysis: To diagnose cytomegalovirus status from the catalog of TCR beta chain sequences, a statistical classification framework was built. What TCRdb holds here is the immuneACCESS table cut down to in-frame rearrangements. Part of the clones is not present; checked against another copy, under half of the missing clones reflect an unresolved V gene, and the others are unexplained. The V and J calls and clone size come from that table; D and trimming were worked out from the DNA. This sample comprises roughly 330,000 clones, 87% of them detected only once. Of the sample, 0.95% to 1.5% falls within the top ten clones.

This record comes from a study of cytomegalovirus exposure and HLA in healthy donors (TCRdb year 2017). About the investigation overall: According to a later analysis, the approximately 120 validation repertoires were produced on the same platform as the approximately 610 repertoires of the first cohort. The study combined high-throughput TCR immunosequencing, statistical association of individual TCRs with disease status, and machine learning to predict cytomegalovirus infection status. The study aimed to test whether signatures of past pathogen exposure could be identified by cataloging public T cell receptors. A separate validation cohort of approximately 130 different subjects was used in addition to the approximately 670-subject first cohort.

The research as a whole found: Most TCR sequences were seen in very few donors, while some public TCRs were found in many individuals. The classifier was reported to diagnose cytomegalovirus status with high specificity and sensitivity in both the original and validation cohorts. A later analysis lacked HLA typing for the validation cohort, so it scored co-occurrence in that cohort across all 110 or so repertoires. In the study, roughly 160 TCR beta chains were listed as associated with cytomegalovirus. Three of the identified cytomegalovirus-associated TCR beta chains were confirmed in vitro to be specific for cytomegalovirus antigens. In a later analysis, TCRs clustered in the first cohort were found to also tend to co-occur in the 110 or so validation repertoires, with 90% to 95% of cluster scores above 0. The authors suggested that the approach could potentially be extended to other disease states and immunological phenotypes.

The CDR3 has 14 amino acids, counting the end cysteine and phenylalanine. CDR3 DNA is the only sequence kept; it has 42 bases, read in frame from the first base. V sheds 8 bases and J sheds 4 bases, leaving 14 bases between their ends. Based on the germline V gene, the CDR1 and CDR2 sequences are SNHLY and FYNNEI. The sequenced sample was PBMCs. The chain uses TRBV2 and TRBJ2-2, and perhaps TRBD1 as D gene, on 5 matching bases. The clonotype comes from a woman in her 30s in good health and CMV-seropositive. The CDR3 protein is CASDQGRFTGELFF. The DNA reads TGTGCCAGCGACCAGGGCCGATTCACCGGGGAGCTGTTTTTT.